This record looks at one T cell receptor (beta chain) sequence and its context. Seattle patients were enrolled while actively infected and followed longitudinally. The assay was immunoSEQ multiplex PCR, and TCRdb's table has in-frame clones only and misses some. The table shows 250,000 or so clones, with 90% occurring only once. The sample is drawn from a study of blood T cell repertoires in COVID-19. Whole-study context: From the United States, Italy and Spain came samples of acute and convalescent COVID-19. PBMCs, B-cell-depleted T cells, or T cells were the source of the cDNA or gDNA that made up the material.

This clonotype was sampled from a woman in her sixties with COVID-19, enrolled during active disease. Sequences were obtained from peripheral blood.

CDR3 nucleotide sequence: TGTGCCAGTAGCCCGACAGGGATCGCAGAGACCCAGTACTTC. Protein sequence: CASSPTGIAETQYF. The rearrangement joins TRBV19 to TRBJ2-5; 7 bases map to TRBD1. The CDR3 length is 14 residues. The germline V gene encodes CDR1 LNHDA and CDR2 SQIVND (reference sequence). Trimming cost V 6 bases and J 4 bases; bases outside gene matches: 8.